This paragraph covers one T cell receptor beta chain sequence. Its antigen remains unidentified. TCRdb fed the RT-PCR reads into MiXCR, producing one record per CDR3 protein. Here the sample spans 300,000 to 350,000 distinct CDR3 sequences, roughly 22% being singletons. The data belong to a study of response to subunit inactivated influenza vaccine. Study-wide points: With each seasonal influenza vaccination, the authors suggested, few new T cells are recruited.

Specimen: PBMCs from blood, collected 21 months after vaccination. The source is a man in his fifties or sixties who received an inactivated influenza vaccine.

The CDR3 DNA is TGTGCCAGCAGTCCGGGGCCCAGATACGCTACGCAGCAGTACTTC. Translating it yields CASSPGPRYATQQYF. This chain links TRBV28 with TRBJ2-7; TRBD1 or TRBD2 may be the D gene (5 bases each). The CDR3 contains 15 residues. Germline V gives CDR1 MDHEN, CDR2 SYDVKM. Between the trimmed V and J ends, which lost 5 bases and 8 bases, there was a span of 22 bases.